The 3 T cell receptor beta chains listed next were all sequenced from one sample in a study of cytomegalovirus exposure and HLA in healthy donors. Vbeta (60) and Jbeta (13) primers were used in the PCR. Clones were read by immunoSEQ multiplex PCR, and TCRdb kept only the in-frame ones, dropping some. The sample contains about 190,000 clones, approximately 79% of which appear only once. The source material was PBMCs. These receptors were taken from a woman in her late teens or twenties in good health and CMV-seronegative.

CDR3 sequence reads: CASSAIRDRRSPLHF. The CDR3 nucleotides read TGTGCCAGCAGTGCTATACGGGACAGGCGATCACCCCTCCACTTT. The rearrangement links TRBV25-1 to TRBJ1-6, with 8 bases matching TRBD1. The V gene's germline CDR1 is MGHDK and CDR2 SYGVNS. There are 15 residues in the CDR3. Trimming removed 4 bases from V and 10 bases from J; junction bases left unmatched: 9.

The rearrangement uses TRBV29-1 and TRBJ2-1; no definite D call. CDR1 SQVTM and CDR2 ANQGSEA come from the germline V gene. The CDR3 is 13 amino acids. Trimming left V 0 bases short and J 7 bases short, with 10 bases between. In nucleotides, the CDR3 is TGCAGCGTTGAAGATCCGCTGAGAAATGAGCAGTTCTTC. Protein sequence: CSVEDPLRNEQFF.

This clone rates as medium-sized. Other DNA sequences in this sample translate to the same CDR3. J is TRBJ2-6 and V is TRBV6-5; a possible D gene is TRBD1 (5 bases). This CDR3 region has 16 residues. The V gene lost 0 bases and the J gene lost 1 base, with 7 bases spanning the gap. CDR1 MNHEY and CDR2 SVGAGI come from the germline V gene. As DNA, the CDR3 is TGTGCCAGCAGTTACTCGCCAGGGTCTGGGGCCAACGTCCTGACTTTC. It translates to CASSYSPGSGANVLTF.